This T cell receptor (beta chain) derives from a study of T cell changes during pregnancy in multiple sclerosis. Germline lookup yields CDR1 KGHSH and CDR2 LQKENI. This CDR3 region has 16 residues. Between the trimmed V and J ends, which lost 1 base and 0 bases, there was a span of 7 bases. Repertoires were generated with immunoSEQ multiplex PCR, while TCRdb's copy carries only in-frame clones and drops some. The data contain about 69,000 clones, approximately 90% of them singletons. This TCR derives from a female donor with multiple sclerosis, enrolled in a pregnancy study. The chain recombines TRBV18 with TRBJ2-6; D unclear. Source: peripheral blood, taken in the third trimester of pregnancy. The CDR3 loop reads CASSPQAFSGANVLTF. CDR3 in DNA: TGTGCCAGCTCACCACAAGCGTTCTCTGGGGCCAACGTCCTGACTTTC.